The 14 T cell receptor beta chains in this list originate from one sample, sequenced in a study of CD8+ T cells in alopecia areata. Treatment denoted: oral pan-JAK inhibitor, 5-10 mg twice daily. TCR sequencing used cDNA made by reverse transcription of extracted RNA. The method was immunoSEQ multiplex PCR; TCRdb's version includes in-frame clones alone and lacks a portion of them. There are 170,000 or so clones in the sample; roughly 64% occur only once, and roughly an eighth lies in the top ten. The sequences come from CD8+ T cells sorted from blood, collected at week 24, from a patient treated with tofacitinib. The receptor source for this set is a human donor with alopecia areata.

There are a few counts of this clone. This rearrangement joins TRBV30 to TRBJ2-5; the D is unclear. The CDR3 has 13 residues. Germline-derived CDR1 and CDR2 are GTSNPN and SVGIG (reference sequence). V was clipped by 4 bases and J by 10 bases, with 19 bases between them. The CDR3 region is CAWTFDRPEVQYF. DNA for the CDR3: TGTGCCTGGACCTTCGACCGCCCAGAAGTCCAGTACTTC.

The rearrangement links TRBV6-1 to TRBJ2-5, with TRBD1 identical over 9 bases. V shed 7 bases and J 9 bases; nucleotides not matched to a gene: 18. CDR1 and CDR2 (germline): MNHNS, SASEGT. The CDR3 has 16 amino acids. The CDR3 nucleotides read TGTGCCAGCACTGTAGCCCGGGACAGGGACCCCGCGGCCCAGTACTTC. Translated, it gives CASTVARDRDPAAQYF.

The chain joins TRBV7-2 to TRBJ1-5; D might be TRBD1 (5 bases). Germline V gene lookup returns CDR1 SGHTA and CDR2 FQGNSA. V was pared by 1 base and J by 4 bases, with 11 bases between. CDR3 length: 15 residues. The chain's CDR3 is CASSLGAQGNQPQHF. The CDR3 region has the DNA TGTGCCAGCAGCTTAGGGGCGCAGGGAAATCAGCCCCAGCATTTT.

This clone has only a few counts. This chain connects TRBV7-8 to TRBJ2-7; 7 bases fit TRBD1. There are 12 residues in the CDR3. Germline V gene sequence: CDR1 SGHVS, CDR2 FQNEAQ. Unmatched junction bases numbered 0, after V lost 1 base and J lost 6 bases. CDR3 nucleotides: TGTGCCAGCAGCTTAGGGGACAGCGAGCAGTACTTC. As protein: CASSLGDSEQYF.

V is TRBV6-6 and J is TRBJ1-2; no clear D gene. Germline V gives CDR1 MNHNY, CDR2 SVGAGI (reference sequence). The CDR3 totals 14 residues. The V end was cut by 3 bases, the J end by 1 base, with 9 bases between. CDR3 coding DNA: TGTGCCAGCAGTTATGGTAGCCGTAACTATGGCTACACCTTC. The encoded protein is CASSYGSRNYGYTF.

The rearrangement joins TRBV7-9 to TRBJ1-1; D is undetermined. This CDR3 comprises 15 residues. The germline V gene has CDR1 SEHNR and CDR2 FQNEAQ (reference sequence). V was pared by 0 bases and J by 0 bases, with 8 bases between. The CDR3 loop reads CASSLAEGMNTEAFF. The CDR3 coding sequence is TGTGCCAGCAGCTTAGCCGAAGGGATGAACACTGAAGCTTTCTTT.

The J gene is TRBJ1-2, the V gene TRBV14; D perhaps matches TRBD1 (5 bases). Deletions cut 5 bases from V and 8 bases from J, with 9 bases between. Germline CDR1 reads SGHDN; CDR2 reads FVKESK. This CDR3 spans 11 amino acids. Here the CDR3 reads CASSDSWGYTF. The CDR3 coding sequence is TGTGCCAGCAGCGACAGTTGGGGCTACACCTTC. The full variable domain, completed using reference TRBV14 and TRBJ1-2, is EAGVTQFPSHSVIEKGQTVTLRCDPISGHDNLYWYRRVMGKEIKFLLHFVKESKQDESGMPNNRFLAERTGGTYSTLKVQPAELEDSGVYFCASSDSWGYTFGSGTRLTVV.

The chain uses TRBV7-8 and TRBJ2-5, with D unclear. Germline V CDR1 and CDR2: SGHVS, FQNEAQ. This CDR3 has 16 residues. The V end lost 4 bases, the J end lost 1 base, and 16 bases lay between the germline ends. The CDR3 DNA reads TGTGCCAGCAGCTCTAGGAAAGGGAACCCCCAAGAGACCCAGTACTTC. Protein sequence: CASSSRKGNPQETQYF.

This clone was counted once. The gene calls are TRBV7-3 and TRBJ1-6, with D tentatively TRBD1 (6 bases). CDR1 is SGHTA, CDR2 FQGTGA, per germline. V lost 1 base and J 15 bases, leaving 16 bases between the germline ends. The CDR3 totals 14 residues. The CDR3 here is CASSLNGQFIRLHF. DNA of the CDR3: TGTGCCAGCAGCTTAAATGGACAGTTTATACGCCTCCACTTT.

This chain connects TRBV9 to TRBJ2-3; D gene ambiguous. The CDR3 runs 13 residues. Germline V gene data show CDR1 as SGDLS and CDR2 as YYNGEE. The V end was cut by 0 bases, the J end by 6 bases, with 8 bases between. The CDR3 sequence: CASSVESPDTQYF. The CDR3 bases are TGTGCCAGCAGCGTAGAGTCCCCTGATACGCAGTATTTT.

The chain has TRBV15 and TRBJ1-4; D unclear. Germline CDR1 LNHNV, CDR2 YYDKDF (reference sequence). V lost 3 bases, J lost 5 bases, and 28 bases lay in between. This CDR3 is 20 amino acids long. The DNA for the CDR3 is TGTGCCACCAGCAGTACCGGGCCTACTCAACCCGGCCCCCAGAATGAAAAACTGTTTTTT. Its translation is CATSSTGPTQPGPQNEKLFF.

The table lists this clone with a few counts. J is TRBJ1-1 and V is TRBV7-2; D is ambiguous. Germline CDR1 is SGHTA and CDR2 is FQGNSA. The V gene lost 7 bases and the J gene lost 4 bases, with 10 bases spanning the gap. The CDR3 is made up of 12 amino acids. In DNA, the CDR3 is TGTGCCAGCACCCCGAGGAGCACTGAAGCTTTCTTT. It specifies CASTPRSTEAFF.

The rearrangement uses TRBV29-1 and TRBJ2-1; D is perhaps TRBD1 (5 bases). The CDR3 runs 15 residues. V dropped 5 bases and J dropped 8 bases, with 22 bases sitting between them. CDR1 and CDR2 from the germline V gene are SQVTM and ANQGSEA. The CDR3: CSVSNGRAYLDEQFF. The CDR3 DNA follows: TGCAGCGTTTCGAACGGCAGGGCTTATCTCGATGAGCAGTTCTTC.

The chain links TRBV27 to TRBJ2-2; D remains unclear. The CDR3 totals 15 residues. V was pared by 6 bases and J by 2 bases, with 13 bases between. From germline, CDR1 is MNHEY and CDR2 SMNVEV (reference sequence). The CDR3 reads CASRTPGSNTGELFF. The CDR3 bases are TGTGCCAGCAGAACCCCGGGCTCCAACACCGGGGAGCTGTTTTTT.